A single sample is the source of the 18 T cell receptor beta chains below, sequenced in a study of radiotherapy plus CTLA-4 blockade in lung cancer. TCRdb keeps only in-frame clones here, not all; method: immunoSEQ multiplex PCR. Of about 80,000 clones in the sample, over 70% were seen once. The source was peripheral blood, collected from a patient treated with radiotherapy plus ipilimumab. The receptors derive from a human donor with non-small cell lung cancer whose response to radiotherapy plus ipilimumab could not be evaluated. Some clones in this sample may be carry-over from other donors' samples.

This chain joins TRBV29-1 and TRBJ2-7; TRBD1 might be the D (5 bases). Trimming removed 5 bases from V and 4 bases from J, with 12 bases in between. Germline values: CDR1 SQVTM, CDR2 ANQGSEA. The CDR3 consists of 12 residues. CDR3 loop: CSVMNDRYEQYF. As DNA, the CDR3 is TGCAGCGTTATGAACGACAGATACGAGCAGTACTTC.

The chain recombines TRBV7-3 with TRBJ2-2, with D possibly matching TRBD1 (6 bases). Trimming pared 5 bases from V and 0 bases from J, leaving 10 bases between. The CDR3 length is 15 residues. Germline CDR1 and CDR2: SGHTA and FQGTGA. CDR3 protein: CASSPDSSNTGELFF. DNA of the CDR3: TGTGCCAGCAGCCCGGACAGCTCGAACACCGGGGAGCTGTTTTTT.

The V and J genes are TRBV2 and TRBJ2-5, with 11 bases aligning to TRBD2. J was trimmed by 3 bases and V by 3 bases; bases with no gene match: 0. The CDR3 extends over 14 amino acids. CDR1 and CDR2 (germline): SNHLY, FYNNEI. In DNA form, the CDR3 reads TGTGCCAGCAGTGAGGGACTAGCGGAAGAGACCCAGTACTTC. Protein product: CASSEGLAEETQYF.

The rearrangement uses TRBV5-1 and TRBJ2-7, with D tentatively TRBD1 (5 bases). The CDR3 length is 14 residues. V lost 7 bases and J lost 4, with 18 bases in between. Germline values: CDR1 SGHRS, CDR2 YFSETQ. The CDR3: CASGLDRASYEQYF. CDR3 sequence (DNA): TGCGCCAGCGGGTTAGACAGAGCTTCTTACGAGCAGTACTTC.

This clone was counted once. This rearrangement joins TRBV2 to TRBJ2-3; the match to TRBD2 covers 11 bases. This CDR3 has 13 residues. Germline V gene lookup returns CDR1 SNHLY and CDR2 FYNNEI. The V and J ends lost 9 bases and 6 bases, in that order; junction bases with no gene match: 5. The CDR3 DNA follows: TGTGCCAGGACTAGCGGGATGGGGGATACGCAGTATTTT. Its translation: CARTSGMGDTQYF.

The V call is TRBV6-5, the J call TRBJ1-3, with TRBD1 matching over 8 bases. Trimming cost V 4 bases and J 4 bases; bases outside gene matches: 9. The CDR3 is made up of 16 amino acids. CDR1 and CDR2 from the germline V gene are MNHEY and SVGAGI. This CDR3 is CASSSLDRVDGNTIYF. CDR3 nucleotides: TGTGCCAGCAGTTCCTTGGACAGGGTGGACGGAAACACCATATATTTT.

The V gene is TRBV10-3, the J gene TRBJ1-4; D unclear. Germline CDR1 and CDR2: ENHRY and SYGVKD. This CDR3 comprises 13 residues. V was pared by 2 bases and J by 8 bases, with 9 bases between. The CDR3 sequence: CAISEAREEKLFF. The CDR3 DNA reads as TGTGCCATCAGTGAGGCACGGGAGGAAAAACTGTTTTTT.

This sequence joins TRBV5-6 and TRBJ2-5; 10 nucleotides line up with TRBD2. V dropped 6 bases and J dropped 2; count of bases not matched to a gene: 4. Germline CDR1 is SGHDT and CDR2 is YYEEEE. The CDR3 runs 14 residues. The chain's CDR3 is CASKLAGGQETQYF. The DNA for the CDR3 is TGTGCCAGCAAGTTAGCGGGGGGTCAAGAGACCCAGTACTTC.

As concerns this clone: The same CDR3 is also encoded by other DNA sequences in this sample. V is TRBV9 and J is TRBJ2-3; D unresolved. Trimming stripped 2 bases from V and 4 bases from J, with 8 bases between. The length of the CDR3 is 13 residues. Per the germline V gene, CDR1 is SGDLS and CDR2 is YYNGEE. The CDR3 sequence is CASSVLGPDTQYF. DNA for the CDR3: TGTGCCAGCAGCGTGCTAGGCCCAGATACGCAGTATTTT.

This chain links TRBV5-6 with TRBJ2-7; TRBD2 matches 7 bases. The V segment lost 0 bases and the J segment 4 bases; nucleotides outside the gene matches: 7. In germline, CDR1 is SGHDT, CDR2 YYEEEE. This CDR3 region has 15 residues. CDR3 in DNA: TGTGCCAGCAGCTTGGAAGGTTGGGGAGGGTACGAGCAGTACTTC. Its protein is CASSLEGWGGYEQYF.

This chain joins TRBV7-8 and TRBJ2-7; D is ambiguous. The CDR3 length is 14 residues. Germline V lookup: CDR1 SGHVS, CDR2 FQNEAQ. With 2 bases removed from V and 3 bases from J, the gap between germline ends came to 11 bases. CDR3: CASSLQSRNYEQYF. The CDR3 bases are TGTGCCAGCAGCTTACAATCCAGGAACTACGAGCAGTACTTC.

This clone has just one count. The V and J genes are TRBV6-5 and TRBJ2-3, with D possibly matching TRBD1 (7 bases). With 5 bases removed from V and 0 bases from J, the gap between germline ends came to 12 bases. The CDR3 runs to 15 residues. CDR1 is MNHEY and CDR2 is SVGAGI in the germline V gene. The CDR3 region has the DNA TGTGCCAGCAGTATCAGGGGGGCTAGCACAGATACGCAGTATTTT. Translated: CASSIRGASTDTQYF.

The genes are TRBV11-2 and TRBJ1-2, with a possible D match to TRBD1 (5 bases). V shed 1 base and J shed 5 bases, with 14 bases lying between them. The CDR3 is 15 amino acids. Looked up from germline, CDR1 is SGHAT and CDR2 is FQNNGV. As DNA, the CDR3 is TGTGCCAGCAGCTTAGGGAGCGGGACCTATTATGGCTACACCTTC. This gives the protein CASSLGSGTYYGYTF.

The chain carries TRBV4-2 and TRBJ2-3; 10 bases agree with TRBD2. CDR3 size: 16 residues. The J segment lost 6 bases and the V segment lost 3 bases, leaving 9 bases of the junction unmatched. Germline V CDR1 and CDR2: LGHNA, YNFKEQ. CDR3 sequence: CASSQALAGAADTQYF. CDR3 DNA: TGTGCCAGCAGCCAGGCCCTAGCGGGGGCCGCGGATACGCAGTATTTT.

The J gene is TRBJ2-7, the V gene TRBV9; 7 bases agree with TRBD2. The V segment lost 2 bases and the J segment 1 base; nucleotides outside the gene matches: 3. CDR1 is SGDLS and CDR2 is YYNGEE in the germline V gene. This CDR3 region has 14 residues. The CDR3 loop reads CASSVGGRSYEQYF. The CDR3 coding sequence is TGTGCCAGCAGCGTCGGGGGGAGGTCCTACGAGCAGTACTTC.

This clone was found once. J is TRBJ1-3 and V is TRBV19; maybe TRBD1 (5 bases). V lost 6 bases, J lost 0 bases, and 9 bases lay in between. CDR1 is LNHDA, CDR2 SQIVND, per germline (reference sequence). There are 14 residues in the CDR3. The CDR3 sequence: CASRDSSSGNTIYF. The CDR3 nucleotides are TGTGCCAGTAGAGACAGCAGCTCTGGAAACACCATATATTTT.

This CDR3 is CASSPRLAGVTDTQYF. The CDR3 DNA follows: TGTGCCAGCAGCCCGCGACTAGCGGGGGTCACAGATACGCAGTATTTT. This chain joins TRBV9 and TRBJ2-3, with 12 bases fitting TRBD2. This CDR3 comprises 16 residues. Germline-derived CDR1 and CDR2 are SGDLS and YYNGEE. The ends lost 4 bases at V and 2 bases at J; junction bases unmatched: 5.

The CDR3 bases are TGTGCCAGCAGCACGGGACAGGGGAGGACGTACGAGCAGTACTTC. It specifies CASSTGQGRTYEQYF. V usage is TRBV5-6 and J usage is TRBJ2-5; TRBD1 aligns across 10 bases. The end of the DNA aligns better with TRBJ2-7, so the J call may be wrong. The CDR3 covers 15 residues. Germline-derived CDR1 and CDR2 are SGHDT and YYEEEE.